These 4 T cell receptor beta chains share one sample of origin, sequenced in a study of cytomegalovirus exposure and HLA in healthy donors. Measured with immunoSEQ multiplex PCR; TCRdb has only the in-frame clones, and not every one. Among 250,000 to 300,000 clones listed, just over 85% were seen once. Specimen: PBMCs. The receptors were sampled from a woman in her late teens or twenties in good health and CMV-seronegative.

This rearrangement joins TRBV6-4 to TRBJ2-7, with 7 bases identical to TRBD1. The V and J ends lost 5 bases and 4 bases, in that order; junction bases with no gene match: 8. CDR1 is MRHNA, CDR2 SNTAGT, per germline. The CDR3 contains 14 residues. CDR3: CASSPPGQTYEQYF. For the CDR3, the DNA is TGTGCCAGCAGTCCCCCGGGACAGACTTACGAGCAGTACTTC.

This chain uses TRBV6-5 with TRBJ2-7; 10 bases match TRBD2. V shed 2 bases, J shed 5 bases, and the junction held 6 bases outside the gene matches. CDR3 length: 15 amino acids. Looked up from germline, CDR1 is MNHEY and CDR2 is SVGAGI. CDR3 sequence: CASSYGLAGVNEQYF. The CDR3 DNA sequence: TGTGCCAGCAGTTACGGGCTAGCGGGAGTAAACGAGCAGTACTTC.

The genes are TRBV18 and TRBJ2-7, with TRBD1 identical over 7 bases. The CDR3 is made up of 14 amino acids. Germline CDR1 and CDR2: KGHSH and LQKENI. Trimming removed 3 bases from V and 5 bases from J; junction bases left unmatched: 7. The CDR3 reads CASSPTGFGHEQYF. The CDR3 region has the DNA TGTGCCAGCTCACCGACAGGGTTCGGTCACGAGCAGTACTTC.

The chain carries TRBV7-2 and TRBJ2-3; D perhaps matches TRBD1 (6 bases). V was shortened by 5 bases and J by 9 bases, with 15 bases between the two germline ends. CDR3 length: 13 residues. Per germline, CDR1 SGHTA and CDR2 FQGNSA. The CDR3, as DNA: TGTGCCAGCAGCCCGGTCGCAAGGGGGACGCAGTATTTT. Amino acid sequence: CASSPVARGTQYF.